The entry below gives a single T cell receptor (beta chain) sequence along with its context. The data were obtained in a study of blood T cells in healthy people across ages. The authors ran a second PCR of roughly 6 to 12 cycles using a sample-barcoded 5' primer and a J-beta primer mix. TCRdb re-analysed the 5' RACE reads in MiXCR, keeping a single row per CDR3 protein. The data hold some 850,000 distinct CDR3 sequences, with 25% to 30% observed a single time. CDR1 and CDR2 from the germline V gene are DFQATT and SNEGSKA (reference sequence). The CDR3 is 13 residues long. These data also featured in a second study, about T cells of mothers and their children. That work contributes: Versus unrelated pairs, overlap was slightly higher in related mother-child pairs, without reaching significance.

What was sequenced was blood. The sequence derives from a boy aged 5-17 years in good health. V and J are TRBV20-1 and TRBJ2-5; TRBD2 agrees at 9 bases. The DNA matches TRBJ2-7 better at its end, which makes the J call doubtful. This CDR3 reads CSAMTSGPYEQYF. In DNA, the CDR3 is TGCAGTGCGATGACTAGCGGCCCCTACGAGCAGTACTTC.